This note documents a single TCR beta chain sequence. Generated by immunoSEQ multiplex PCR, the TCRdb table keeps only in-frame clones and is missing some. The sample holds 110,000 to 150,000 clones, 86% seen once. This record belongs to a study of blood T cell repertoires in COVID-19. In the study overall: Whether acute or convalescent, the COVID-19 samples came from the United States, Italy and Spain.

Trimming at V came to 2 bases and at J to 6 bases, leaving 1 base not matched to a gene. The CDR3 runs 13 residues. Per the germline V gene, CDR1 is MNHEY and CDR2 is SMNVEV (reference sequence). The V and J genes are TRBV27 and TRBJ1-5, with TRBD1 matching over 7 bases. Material: peripheral blood. The receptor comes from a woman aged 60 to 75 with acute or convalescent COVID-19. In DNA form, the CDR3 reads TGTGCCAGCAGTTTAACAGGGGTTCAGCCCCAGCATTTT. Translation: CASSLTGVQPQHF.